This TCR beta chain originates from a study of CD4 T cells in relation to SARS-CoV-2 and coronaviruses. Study-wide background: After less than eleven days of antigen culture, PBMC TCR beta CDR3s were sequenced.

Germline CDR1 and CDR2: SGHTA and FQGTGA. The J segment lost 8 bases and the V segment lost 5 bases, leaving 8 bases of the junction unmatched. The CDR3 has 16 residues. Before the COVID-19 pandemic, during about 2011-2019, CD4+ T cells were taken from unexposed donors. Isolation of CD4+ T cells took place after less than twelve days in culture. Unexposed-donor CD4+ T cells were probed with SARS-CoV-2 S/N and four cold-coronavirus spikes, cells permitting. Regarding this clone: Its antigen is unidentified.

Repertoires were generated with immunoSEQ multiplex PCR, while TCRdb's copy carries only in-frame clones and drops some. The table shows about 21,000 clones, with approximately 70% occurring only once. The chain has TRBV7-3 and TRBJ2-1; TRBD2 matches at 14 bases. This receptor was taken from a human donor in good health. Sequenced: CD4+ T cells from PBMCs, cultured in vitro. The CDR3 loop is CASSRGLAGERDEQFF. CDR3 nucleotides: TGTGCCAGCAGCCGGGGACTAGCGGGAGAACGCGATGAGCAGTTCTTC.